The rows below give T cell receptor beta chains drawn from one sample of a study of regulatory T cells in long-lasting Graves disease. In TCRdb, the multiplex PCR reads were re-called with MiXCR into one record per CDR3 protein. The repertoire holds a few hundred thousand distinct CDR3 sequences, more than 20% seen once, with approximately 28% in the top ten. The material sequenced was peripheral blood mononuclear cells (PBMCs), taken when the disease was refractory, from a patient treated with antithyroid drugs. The source of these receptors is a woman in her 40s with Graves disease. Each CDR3 is given with its conserved first and last residue.

v_call cdr3_aa
TRBV28 CASSLGSLLSNQPQHF
TRBV28 CASSASGAETQYF
TRBV5-1 CASSLAGDGDGYTF
TRBV28 CASSSQVGWTEAFF
TRBV2 CASRAVVAGSYEQYF
TRBV3-1 CASSYRDRGHIKYF
TRBV10-3 CAISDYRQEGGNTGELFF
TRBV6-1 CASGAGYGYTF
TRBV29-1 CSVRPAGRYEQYF
TRBV10-2 CASGEGGPQETQYF
TRBV5-4 CASSLDRGRIKQYF
TRBV7-7 CASSLRDPNTGELFF
TRBV19 CASSRTGKKETQYF
TRBV20-1 CSARRQGKNTGELFF
TRBV20-1 CSARGPQQSSYEQYF
TRBV25-1 CASSVQETYYNEQFF
TRBV6-1 CATRTGLNEQYF
TRBV20-1 CSAETSGRTYEQYF
TRBV5-1 CASSWIDYQEVQYF
TRBV7-9 CASSLVPGQGSGELFF
TRBV6-1 CASTLYRENTGELFF
TRBV11-2 CASSANPGGIQYF
TRBV5-1 CASSQLDTDTQYF